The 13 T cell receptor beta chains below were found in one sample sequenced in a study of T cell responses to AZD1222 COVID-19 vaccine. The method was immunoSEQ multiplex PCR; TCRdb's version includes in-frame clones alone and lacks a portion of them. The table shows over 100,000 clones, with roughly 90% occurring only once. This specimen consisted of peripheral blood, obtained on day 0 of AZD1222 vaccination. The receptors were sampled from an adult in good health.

This CDR3 is CASSFFSSRTENTGELFF. Here the CDR3 DNA reads TGTGCCAGCAGTTTCTTTTCGTCGAGGACCGAGAACACCGGGGAGCTGTTTTTT. This chain links TRBV28 with TRBJ2-2; D gene uncertain. V lost 3 bases and J lost 1, with 18 bases in between. CDR3 length: 18 amino acids. Germline CDR1 is MDHEN and CDR2 is SYDVKM.

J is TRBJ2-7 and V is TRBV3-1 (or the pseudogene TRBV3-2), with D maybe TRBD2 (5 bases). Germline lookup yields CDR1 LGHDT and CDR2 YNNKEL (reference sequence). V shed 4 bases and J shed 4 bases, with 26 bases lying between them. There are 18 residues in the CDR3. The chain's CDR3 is CASSPPLVVGAIMYEQYF. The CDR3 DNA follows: TGTGCCAGCAGCCCCCCCCTCGTGGTGGGAGCAATAATGTACGAGCAGTACTTC.

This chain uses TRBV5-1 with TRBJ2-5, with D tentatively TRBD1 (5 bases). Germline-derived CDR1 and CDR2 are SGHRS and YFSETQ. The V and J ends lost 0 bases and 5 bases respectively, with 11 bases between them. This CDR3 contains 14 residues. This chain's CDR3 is CASSLAAQGETQYF. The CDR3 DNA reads TGCGCCAGCAGCTTGGCGGCTCAGGGCGAGACCCAGTACTTC.

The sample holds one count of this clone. Here the CDR3 DNA reads TGTGCCAGCAGCCCCATCCGGACTAGCGGGGGGGTTACCGGGGAGCTGTTTTTT. Translated, it gives CASSPIRTSGGVTGELFF. This rearrangement joins TRBV5-8 to TRBJ2-2; 15 nucleotides agree with TRBD2. V dropped 4 bases and J dropped 5; count of bases not matched to a gene: 9. Germline-derived CDR1 and CDR2 are SGHTS and YDEGEE. This CDR3 spans 18 amino acids. Full variable domain (remainder filled in from reference TRBV5-8 and TRBJ2-2): EAGVTQSPTHLIKTRGQQATLRCSPISGHTSVYWYQQALGLGLQFLLWYDEGEERNRGNFPPRFSGRQFPNYSSELNVNALELEDSALYLCASSPIRTSGGVTGELFFGEGSRLTVL.

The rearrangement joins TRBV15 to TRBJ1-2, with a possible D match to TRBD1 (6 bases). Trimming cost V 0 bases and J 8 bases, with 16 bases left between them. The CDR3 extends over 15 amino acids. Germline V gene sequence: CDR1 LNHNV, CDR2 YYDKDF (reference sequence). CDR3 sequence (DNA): TGTGCCACCAGCAGAGATGCGGCAGGGGAGGCGGGCTACACCTTC. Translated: CATSRDAAGEAGYTF.

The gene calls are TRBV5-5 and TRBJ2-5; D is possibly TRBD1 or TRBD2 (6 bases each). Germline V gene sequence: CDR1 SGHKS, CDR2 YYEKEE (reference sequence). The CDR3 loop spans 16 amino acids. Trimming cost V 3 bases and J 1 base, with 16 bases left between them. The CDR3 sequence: CASSSGAGWLQETQYF. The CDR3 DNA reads TGTGCCAGCAGCTCGGGGGCAGGATGGCTCCAAGAGACCCAGTACTTC.

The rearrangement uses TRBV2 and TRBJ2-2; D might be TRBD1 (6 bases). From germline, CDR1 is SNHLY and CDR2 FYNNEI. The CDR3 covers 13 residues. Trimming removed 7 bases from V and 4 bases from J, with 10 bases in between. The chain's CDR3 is CASTGDGTGELFF. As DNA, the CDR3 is TGTGCCAGCACAGGGGATGGCACCGGGGAGCTGTTTTTT.

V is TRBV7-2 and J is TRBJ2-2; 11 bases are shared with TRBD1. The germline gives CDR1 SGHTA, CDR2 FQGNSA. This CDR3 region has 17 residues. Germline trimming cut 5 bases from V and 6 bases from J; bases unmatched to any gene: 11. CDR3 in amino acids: CASSPRRDRGLSGELFF. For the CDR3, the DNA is TGTGCCAGCAGCCCCCGTCGGGACAGGGGGTTATCCGGGGAGCTGTTTTTT.

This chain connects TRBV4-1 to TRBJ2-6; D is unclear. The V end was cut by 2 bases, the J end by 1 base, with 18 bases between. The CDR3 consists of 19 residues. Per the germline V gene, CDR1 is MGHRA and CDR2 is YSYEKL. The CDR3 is CASSQYWNSPSSGANVLTF. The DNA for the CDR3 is TGCGCCAGCAGCCAATATTGGAACAGTCCGTCTTCTGGGGCCAACGTCCTGACTTTC.

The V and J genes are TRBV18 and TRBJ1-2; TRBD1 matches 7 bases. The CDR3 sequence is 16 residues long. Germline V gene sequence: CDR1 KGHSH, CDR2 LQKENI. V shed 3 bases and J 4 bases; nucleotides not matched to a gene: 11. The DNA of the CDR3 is TGTGCCAGCTCACCGCAGTACGGACAGGCTTCCTATGGCTACACCTTC. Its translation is CASSPQYGQASYGYTF.

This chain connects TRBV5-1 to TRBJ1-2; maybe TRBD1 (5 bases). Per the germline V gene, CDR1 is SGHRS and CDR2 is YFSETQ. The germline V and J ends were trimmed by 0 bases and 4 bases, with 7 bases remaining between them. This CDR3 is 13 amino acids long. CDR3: CASSLDRTYGYTF. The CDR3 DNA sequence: TGCGCCAGCAGCTTGGACAGGACCTATGGCTACACCTTC.

CDR3 amino acids: CASSAGTGPYEQYF. Written as DNA, the CDR3 is TGTGCCAGCAGTGCCGGGACAGGGCCCTACGAGCAGTACTTC. The chain is built from TRBV2 and TRBJ2-7; 9 nucleotides agree with TRBD1. V was pared by 4 bases and J by 2 bases, with 3 bases of the junction left unmatched. Germline values: CDR1 SNHLY, CDR2 FYNNEI. CDR3 size: 14 residues.

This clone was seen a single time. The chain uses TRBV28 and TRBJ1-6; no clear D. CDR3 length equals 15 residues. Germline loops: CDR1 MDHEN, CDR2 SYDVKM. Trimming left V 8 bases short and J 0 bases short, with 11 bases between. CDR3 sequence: CASYLGSSYNSPLHF. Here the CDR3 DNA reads TGTGCCAGCTACCTAGGGAGCTCCTATAATTCACCCCTCCACTTT.